This TCR beta chain was recovered during a study of shared clonotypes between healthy human individuals. Splitting the CD4+ cells yielded a CD45RA+ naive subset and a CD45RA-negative memory subset. Deep-level settings were used for running the assay. Sequencing was performed with immunoSEQ multiplex PCR; in TCRdb, only in-frame clones are kept and a portion is missing. The top ten hold around 1.7% of the sample, which has 550,000 to 700,000 clones, 73% seen once. Of note for this clone: What it binds is not known.

The CDR3 covers 13 residues. V lost 7 bases and J 4 bases, leaving 12 bases between the germline ends. CDR1 and CDR2 from the germline V gene are MNHEY and SVGAGI. Study findings and constraints: When naive CD4 clonotypes were compared across a few donors, 4% to 5.5% were shared. Rarefaction revealed incomplete sorted-subset sequencing despite large depth.

Sequencing input: memory CD4+ T cells sorted from blood. The sample's subset: CD45RA-negative fraction. J is TRBJ2-3 and V is TRBV6-5, with D hard to call. The sequence came from a woman in her twenties or thirties in good health. The CDR3 DNA follows: TGTGCCAGCAACCATCCCAGCGCAGATACGCAGTATTTT. Translation gives CASNHPSADTQYF.